This T cell receptor beta chain was captured in a study of blood T cell repertoires in COVID-19. Trimming took 5 bases from V and 4 from J, leaving 13 bases between them. CDR3 size: 13 residues. CDR1 SGHDT and CDR2 YYEEEE come from the germline V gene. TCRdb's table, derived via immunoSEQ multiplex PCR, lists solely in-frame clones and lacks some. The sample has 350,000 to 450,000 clones; roughly 88% are singletons. The sample consisted of PBMCs or T cells enriched from blood (not recorded which). The V and J genes are TRBV5-6 and TRBJ2-7; TRBD1 is a possible D gene (6 bases). The receptor's source is a woman between 18 and 30 years old who had been exposed to COVID-19. This CDR3 is CASSRTGIYEQYF. The CDR3 nucleotides read TGTGCCAGCAGTCGCACAGGGATTTACGAGCAGTACTTC.